This is a list of T cell receptor beta chains from one sample in a study of blood T cells in healthy people across ages. MiXCR, applied by TCRdb to the 5' RACE reads, yields one record per CDR3 protein. This sample carries over 950,000 distinct CDR3 sequences, 51% of them seen once, and the ten largest clones take roughly a fifth. The sequenced material came from blood. These receptors all come from a woman aged 55-75 years in good health. CDR3s include the opening cysteine and the closing phenylalanine or tryptophan. Each record gives: clone size, D gene, J gene, CDR3 length, V gene, CDR3 protein, CDR3 DNA. The D gene is left open where the match is weak. Not all rows give a size; the values are once, few, many and, for expanded clones, a class.

clone_size: .; d_call: TRBD2; j_call: TRBJ2-1; cdr3_length: 17; v_call: TRBV30; cdr3_aa: CAWSGTKLAGPYNEQFF; cdr3_nt: TGTGCCTGGAGCGGGACAAAGCTAGCGGGACCCTACAATGAGCAGTTCTTC
clone_size: once; d_call: .; j_call: TRBJ2-1; cdr3_length: 14; v_call: TRBV29-1; cdr3_aa: CSVRGTNSYNEQFF; cdr3_nt: TGCAGCGTTCGGGGCACCAACTCCTACAATGAGCAGTTCTTC
clone_size: .; d_call: .; j_call: TRBJ1-2; cdr3_length: 14; v_call: TRBV7-9; cdr3_aa: CASSLAQVLLGYTF; cdr3_nt: TGTGCCAGCAGCTTAGCACAGGTCCTACTGGGCTACACCTTC
clone_size: .; d_call: TRBD1; j_call: TRBJ2-7; cdr3_length: 16; v_call: TRBV6-2/TRBV6-3; cdr3_aa: CASSYSIGTGAYEQYF; cdr3_nt: TGTGCCAGCAGTTACTCGATTGGGACAGGGGCTTACGAGCAGTACTTC
clone_size: .; d_call: TRBD1; j_call: TRBJ1-4; cdr3_length: 14; v_call: TRBV6-5; cdr3_aa: CASSLDRGLEKLFF; cdr3_nt: TGTGCCAGCAGCCTGGACAGGGGGCTTGAAAAACTGTTTTTT
clone_size: few; d_call: .; j_call: TRBJ2-3; cdr3_length: 13; v_call: TRBV20-1; cdr3_aa: CSARGGATDTQYF; cdr3_nt: TGCAGTGCTAGGGGGGGGGCGACAGATACGCAGTATTTT
clone_size: .; d_call: .; j_call: TRBJ2-1; cdr3_length: 13; v_call: TRBV20-1; cdr3_aa: CSAIQFDYNEQFF; cdr3_nt: TGTAGTGCTATTCAATTCGACTACAATGAGCAGTTCTTC
clone_size: .; d_call: .; j_call: TRBJ2-7; cdr3_length: 13; v_call: TRBV7-6; cdr3_aa: CTSSQTENYEQYF; cdr3_nt: TGTACCAGCAGCCAGACAGAAAACTACGAGCAGTACTTC
clone_size: few; d_call: TRBD1; j_call: TRBJ2-7; cdr3_length: 15; v_call: TRBV7-9; cdr3_aa: CASSLTGQGAYEQYF; cdr3_nt: TGTGCCAGCAGCTTGACAGGACAGGGGGCCTACGAGCAGTACTTC
clone_size: .; d_call: TRBD2; j_call: TRBJ2-1; cdr3_length: 15; v_call: TRBV12-3/TRBV12-4; cdr3_aa: CASSLFRTRGNEQFF; cdr3_nt: TGTGCCAGCAGTTTGTTTAGGACTAGGGGTAATGAGCAGTTCTTC
clone_size: .; d_call: .; j_call: TRBJ2-7; cdr3_length: 14; v_call: TRBV7-8; cdr3_aa: CASSLERFRYEQYF; cdr3_nt: TGTGCCAGCAGCTTAGAGCGTTTTAGGTACGAGCAGTACTTC
clone_size: .; d_call: .; j_call: TRBJ2-7; cdr3_length: 15; v_call: TRBV20-1; cdr3_aa: CSARDPDSPSYEQYF; cdr3_nt: TGCAGTGCTAGAGATCCGGATAGCCCCTCCTACGAGCAGTACTTC
clone_size: .; d_call: .; j_call: TRBJ2-7; cdr3_length: 14; v_call: TRBV28; cdr3_aa: CASSRWDRADEQYF; cdr3_nt: TGTGCCAGCAGCCGATGGGATCGGGCGGACGAGCAGTACTTC
clone_size: once; d_call: .; j_call: TRBJ2-1; cdr3_length: 14; v_call: TRBV28; cdr3_aa: CASSSSDRYNEQFF; cdr3_nt: TGTGCCAGCAGTTCCTCGGACCGATACAATGAGCAGTTCTTC
clone_size: .; d_call: .; j_call: TRBJ1-1; cdr3_length: 14; v_call: TRBV12-3/TRBV12-4; cdr3_aa: CASSLNAEAWLAFF; cdr3_nt: TGTGCCAGCAGTTTGAATGCCGAGGCGTGGTTAGCTTTCTTT
clone_size: few; d_call: .; j_call: TRBJ1-2; cdr3_length: 13; v_call: TRBV29-1; cdr3_aa: CSVEKTGTYGYTF; cdr3_nt: TGCAGCGTTGAGAAGACCGGGACTTACGGCTACACCTTC
clone_size: many; d_call: TRBD1; j_call: TRBJ2-1; cdr3_length: 12; v_call: TRBV29-1; cdr3_aa: CSVGQGGNEQFF; cdr3_nt: TGCAGCGTTGGACAGGGGGGGAATGAGCAGTTCTTC
clone_size: few; d_call: TRBD2; j_call: TRBJ2-5; cdr3_length: 15; v_call: TRBV25-1; cdr3_aa: CASRPSGRAQETQYF; cdr3_nt: TGTGCCAGCCGTCCTTCCGGGAGGGCCCAAGAGACCCAGTACTTC
clone_size: few; d_call: .; j_call: TRBJ1-5; cdr3_length: 12; v_call: TRBV7-2; cdr3_aa: CASSFPREPQHF; cdr3_nt: TGTGCCAGCAGCTTTCCTAGGGAGCCCCAGCATTTT
clone_size: .; d_call: TRBD1; j_call: TRBJ1-5; cdr3_length: 14; v_call: TRBV12-3/TRBV12-4; cdr3_aa: CASRQGALNQPQHF; cdr3_nt: TGTGCCAGCAGACAGGGGGCCCTCAATCAGCCCCAGCATTTT
clone_size: many; d_call: .; j_call: TRBJ2-1; cdr3_length: 16; v_call: TRBV27; cdr3_aa: CASTSLLGGSYNEQFF; cdr3_nt: TGTGCCAGCACCTCCCTACTGGGGGGCTCCTACAATGAGCAGTTCTTC
clone_size: .; d_call: .; j_call: TRBJ2-6; cdr3_length: 17; v_call: TRBV7-9; cdr3_aa: CASSSQGTPKGANVLTF; cdr3_nt: TGTGCCAGCAGCTCACAGGGTACCCCAAAGGGGGCCAACGTCCTGACTTTC
clone_size: .; d_call: .; j_call: TRBJ2-7; cdr3_length: 12; v_call: TRBV18; cdr3_aa: CASSSNGYEQYF; cdr3_nt: TGTGCCAGCTCATCCAACGGTTACGAGCAGTACTTC
clone_size: .; d_call: .; j_call: TRBJ2-7; cdr3_length: 14; v_call: TRBV27; cdr3_aa: CASSAQQRSYEQYF; cdr3_nt: TGTGCCAGCAGTGCTCAACAGAGGTCCTACGAGCAGTACTTC
clone_size: .; d_call: TRBD2; j_call: TRBJ2-7; cdr3_length: 12; v_call: TRBV28; cdr3_aa: CASNSGPYEQYF; cdr3_nt: TGTGCCAGCAATAGCGGGCCCTACGAGCAGTACTTC
clone_size: few; d_call: TRBD2; j_call: TRBJ2-7; cdr3_length: 14; v_call: TRBV27; cdr3_aa: CASSYTGLYYEQYF; cdr3_nt: TGTGCCAGCAGTTACACGGGACTATACTACGAGCAGTACTTC
clone_size: .; d_call: .; j_call: TRBJ1-4; cdr3_length: 15; v_call: TRBV4-2; cdr3_aa: CASSQDPGINGKLFF; cdr3_nt: TGTGCCAGCAGCCAAGATCCGGGGATTAATGGAAAACTGTTTTTT
clone_size: few; d_call: TRBD1; j_call: TRBJ2-5; cdr3_length: 14; v_call: TRBV20-1; cdr3_aa: CSAARTGSPGTQYF; cdr3_nt: TGCAGTGCTGCACGGACAGGAAGCCCCGGGACCCAGTACTTC
clone_size: .; d_call: .; j_call: TRBJ1-6; cdr3_length: 13; v_call: TRBV6-6; cdr3_aa: CASSYEERSPLHF; cdr3_nt: TGTGCCAGCAGTTACGAGGAAAGGTCACCCCTCCACTTT
clone_size: few; d_call: TRBD1; j_call: TRBJ2-5; cdr3_length: 16; v_call: TRBV7-9; cdr3_aa: CASSWGQASKLGTQYF; cdr3_nt: TGTGCCAGCAGCTGGGGACAGGCCTCCAAACTTGGGACCCAGTACTTC
clone_size: .; d_call: TRBD1; j_call: TRBJ1-1; cdr3_length: 15; v_call: TRBV7-9; cdr3_aa: CASSPNRDSGTEAFF; cdr3_nt: TGTGCCAGCAGCCCCAACCGGGACAGCGGCACTGAAGCTTTCTTT
clone_size: .; d_call: .; j_call: TRBJ1-1; cdr3_length: 15; v_call: TRBV6-2/TRBV6-3; cdr3_aa: CASTPRPRLDTEAFF; cdr3_nt: TGTGCCAGTACCCCTCGGCCTCGCCTAGACACTGAAGCTTTCTTT
clone_size: .; d_call: .; j_call: TRBJ2-5; cdr3_length: 15; v_call: TRBV5-1; cdr3_aa: CASSFDFSSVETQYF; cdr3_nt: TGCGCCAGCAGCTTCGATTTCTCGAGCGTTGAGACCCAGTACTTC
clone_size: .; d_call: TRBD2; j_call: TRBJ2-7; cdr3_length: 15; v_call: TRBV6-2/TRBV6-3; cdr3_aa: CASRRSGRPSYEQYF; cdr3_nt: TGTGCCAGCAGACGTAGCGGGAGACCCTCCTACGAGCAGTACTTC
clone_size: few; d_call: TRBD2; j_call: TRBJ2-1; cdr3_length: 15; v_call: TRBV7-2; cdr3_aa: CASSTTSGDYNEQFF; cdr3_nt: TGTGCCAGCAGCACGACTAGCGGGGATTACAATGAGCAGTTCTTC
clone_size: .; d_call: .; j_call: TRBJ2-1; cdr3_length: 14; v_call: TRBV6-5; cdr3_aa: CASRRGGLGDEQFF; cdr3_nt: TGTGCCAGCAGACGGGGAGGTCTAGGCGATGAGCAGTTCTTC
clone_size: .; d_call: TRBD1; j_call: TRBJ1-4; cdr3_length: 12; v_call: TRBV10-3; cdr3_aa: CAIGTGEEKLFF; cdr3_nt: TGCGCCATCGGGACAGGGGAGGAAAAACTGTTTTTT
clone_size: .; d_call: .; j_call: TRBJ2-7; cdr3_length: 12; v_call: TRBV6-2/TRBV6-3; cdr3_aa: CASSYSSGWQYF; cdr3_nt: TGTGCCAGCAGTTACTCGTCTGGATGGCAGTACTTC
clone_size: few; d_call: .; j_call: TRBJ2-5; cdr3_length: 15; v_call: TRBV28; cdr3_aa: CASETPSGSRETQYF; cdr3_nt: TGTGCCAGCGAGACCCCCTCCGGGAGTCGGGAGACCCAGTACTTC
clone_size: .; d_call: TRBD1; j_call: TRBJ1-6; cdr3_length: 19; v_call: TRBV7-9; cdr3_aa: CASSFPGQGATVWDSPLHF; cdr3_nt: TGTGCCAGCAGCTTTCCGGGACAGGGGGCCACTGTATGGGATTCACCCCTCCACTTT
clone_size: .; d_call: .; j_call: TRBJ2-3; cdr3_length: 15; v_call: TRBV13; cdr3_aa: CASSLGPQVTDTQYF; cdr3_nt: TGTGCCAGCAGCTTAGGCCCCCAGGTAACAGATACGCAGTATTTT
clone_size: .; d_call: .; j_call: TRBJ2-7; cdr3_length: 14; v_call: TRBV7-8; cdr3_aa: CASSFNRGTYEQYF; cdr3_nt: TGTGCCAGCAGCTTTAATCGGGGAACCTACGAGCAGTACTTC